Each of the 9 T cell receptor beta chains below was sequenced from the same sample in a study of Ad26.COV2.S vaccination and SARS-CoV-2 variants. Measured with immunoSEQ multiplex PCR; TCRdb has only the in-frame clones, and not every one. The data contain 360,000 or so clones, over 75% of them singletons. The treatment is: 15 to 20 received Ad26.COV2.S at low or high dose, single or two shots; several received placebo; per-sample allocation not given. Samples were taken on day 63 after the first vaccine or placebo injection. Sequences were derived from peripheral blood, sampled in a trial of Ad26.COV2.S vaccine versus placebo. Receptors were obtained from a person aged 18-65 years who received the Ad26.COV2.S COVID-19 vaccine or a placebo.

This clone is a singleton in its sample. This chain uses TRBV5-4 with TRBJ1-1; D is unclear. The V and J ends lost 4 bases and 3 bases respectively, with 7 bases between them. The CDR3 covers 12 residues. Germline-derived CDR1 and CDR2 are SGHNT and YYREEE (reference sequence). CDR3 residues: CASSLQDTEAFF. As DNA, the CDR3 is TGTGCCAGCAGCCTACAAGACACTGAAGCTTTCTTT.

This clone was picked up one time. At the DNA level, this CDR3 is encoded by other sequences in the same sample as well. This chain connects TRBV7-9 to TRBJ1-2; 8 bases agree with TRBD1. Losses at the gene ends were 0 bases for V and 6 bases for J; bases not matched to a gene: 3. Germline CDR1 and CDR2: SEHNR and FQNEAQ (reference sequence). CDR3 length equals 14 residues. The CDR3: CASSLAGQGDGYTF. The CDR3 DNA is TGTGCCAGCAGCTTAGCCGGACAGGGTGATGGCTACACCTTC.

V and J are TRBV11-3 and TRBJ2-1; D may be TRBD2 (5 bases). CDR3 size: 14 residues. The ends were cut back, 5 bases at V and 5 bases at J, with 13 bases in the middle. CDR1 and CDR2 (germline): SGHNT, YENEEA. This chain's CDR3 is CASSLLANHNEQFF. The CDR3 bases are TGTGCCAGCAGCCTTTTAGCGAACCACAATGAGCAGTTCTTC. Full variable domain (outside the CDR3, taken from reference TRBV11-3 and TRBJ2-1): EAGVVQSPRYKIIEKKQPVAFWCNPISGHNTLYWYLQNLGQGPELLIRYENEEAVDDSQLPKDRFSAERLKGVDSTLKIQPAELGDSAVYLCASSLLANHNEQFFGPGTRLTVL.

This chain joins TRBV6-5 and TRBJ2-4; 8 bases map to TRBD1. CDR1 is MNHEY, CDR2 SVGAGI, per germline. V lost 8 bases, J lost 0 bases, and 6 bases stayed unmatched. This CDR3 is 15 amino acids long. DNA for the CDR3: TGTGCCAGCGCCTGGACAGGGTCAGCCAAAAACATTCAGTACTTC. As protein: CASAWTGSAKNIQYF.

This chain uses TRBV6-9 with TRBJ2-7; 14 positions match TRBD2. Unmatched junction bases numbered 19, after V lost 7 bases and J lost 5 bases. The germline gives CDR1 MNHGY, CDR2 SVAAGI. The CDR3 length is 19 residues. DNA for the CDR3: TGTGCCAGCACTATACCGGGACTAGCGGGGGACTTGCTATGGGACGAGCAGTACTTC. Protein: CASTIPGLAGDLLWDEQYF.

This clone was detected only once. V is TRBV4-3 and J is TRBJ2-7; tentative D call: TRBD2 (5 bases). V dropped 2 bases and J dropped 5 bases, with 10 bases sitting between them. The V gene's germline CDR1 is LGHNA and CDR2 YSLEER. This CDR3 has 13 residues. CDR3 protein: CASSQISRDEQYF. CDR3 nucleotides: TGCGCCAGCAGCCAAATATCGCGGGACGAGCAGTACTTC.

The rearrangement uses TRBV7-3 and TRBJ2-3; D is perhaps TRBD2 (6 bases). The ends were cut back, 5 bases at V and 1 base at J, with 13 bases in the middle. From germline, CDR1 is SGHTA and CDR2 FQGTGA. This CDR3 comprises 15 residues. The CDR3 region has the DNA TGTGCCAGCAGCGAAACTAGCTGGGGCACAGATACGCAGTATTTT. It codes for CASSETSWGTDTQYF.

Remarks on this clone: At the DNA level, this CDR3 is encoded by other sequences in the same sample as well. J is TRBJ1-6 and V is TRBV6-1; no definite D call. CDR3 length: 16 amino acids. V was shortened by 1 base and J by 0 bases, with 7 bases between the two germline ends. Germline V lookup: CDR1 MNHNS, CDR2 SASEGT. The CDR3 DNA follows: TGTGCCAGCAGTGAAGACAGCGGCTCCTATAATTCACCCCTCCACTTT. The encoded protein is CASSEDSGSYNSPLHF.

The chain employs TRBV6-2 or TRBV6-3 and TRBJ2-5; D is unclear. Trimming removed 6 bases from V and 9 bases from J, with 14 bases in between. The CDR3 totals 12 residues. Germline V gene lookup returns CDR1 MNHEY and CDR2 SVGEGT. CDR3 nucleotide sequence: TGTGCCAGCAGCGCCGGAAGCCGGGCCCAGTACTTC. Translated: CASSAGSRAQYF.